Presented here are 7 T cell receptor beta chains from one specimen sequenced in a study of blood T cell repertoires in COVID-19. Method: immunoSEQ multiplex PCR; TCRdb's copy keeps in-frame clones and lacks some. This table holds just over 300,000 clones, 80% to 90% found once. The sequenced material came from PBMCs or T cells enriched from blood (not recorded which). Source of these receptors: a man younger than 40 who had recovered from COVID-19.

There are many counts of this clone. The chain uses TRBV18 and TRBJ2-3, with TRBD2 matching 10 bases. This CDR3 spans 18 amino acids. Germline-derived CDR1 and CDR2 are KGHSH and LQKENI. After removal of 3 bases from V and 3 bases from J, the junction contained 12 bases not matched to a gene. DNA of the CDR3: TGTGCCAGCTCACCCCTATCTCCGCTAGCGGGGGAGACAGATACGCAGTATTTT. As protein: CASSPLSPLAGETDTQYF. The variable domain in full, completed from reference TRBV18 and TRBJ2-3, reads NAGVMQNPRHLVRRRGQEARLRCSPMKGHSHVYWYRQLPEEGLKFMVYLQKENIIDESGMPKERFSAEFPKEGPSILRIQQVVRGDSAAYFCASSPLSPLAGETDTQYFGPGTRLTVL.

CDR3 nucleotide sequence: TGTGCCAGCGAGGGTCGCGATTCAACTAATGAAAAACTGTTTTTT. Encoded protein: CASEGRDSTNEKLFF. This sequence joins TRBV21-1 and TRBJ1-4. TRBV21-1 is marked as a pseudogene. CDR3 length: 15 amino acids.

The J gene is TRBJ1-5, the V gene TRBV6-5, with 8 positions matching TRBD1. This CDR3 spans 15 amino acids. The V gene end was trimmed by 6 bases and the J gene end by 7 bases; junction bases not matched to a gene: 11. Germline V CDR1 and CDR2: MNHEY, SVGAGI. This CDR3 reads CASRPDRGAGQPQHF. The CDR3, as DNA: TGTGCCAGCAGGCCTGACAGGGGAGCGGGGCAGCCCCAGCATTTT.

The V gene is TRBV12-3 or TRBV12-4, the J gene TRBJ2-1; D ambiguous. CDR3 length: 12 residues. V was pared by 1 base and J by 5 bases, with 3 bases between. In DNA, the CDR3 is TGTGCCAGCAGTTTAGGGCACAATGAGCAGTTCTTC. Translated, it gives CASSLGHNEQFF.

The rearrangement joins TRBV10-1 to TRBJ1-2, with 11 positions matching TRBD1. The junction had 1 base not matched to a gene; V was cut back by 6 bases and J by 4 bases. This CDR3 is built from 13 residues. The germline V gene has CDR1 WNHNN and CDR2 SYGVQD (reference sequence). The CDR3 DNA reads TGCGCCAGCAGCGGGACAGGGGGCTATGGCTACACCTTC. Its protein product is CASSGTGGYGYTF.

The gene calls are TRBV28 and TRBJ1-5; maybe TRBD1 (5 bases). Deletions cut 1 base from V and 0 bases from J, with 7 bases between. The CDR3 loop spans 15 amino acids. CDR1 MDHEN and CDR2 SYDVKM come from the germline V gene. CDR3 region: CASSLFDSSNQPQHF. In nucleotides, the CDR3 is TGTGCCAGCAGTTTATTCGACAGTAGCAATCAGCCCCAGCATTTT.

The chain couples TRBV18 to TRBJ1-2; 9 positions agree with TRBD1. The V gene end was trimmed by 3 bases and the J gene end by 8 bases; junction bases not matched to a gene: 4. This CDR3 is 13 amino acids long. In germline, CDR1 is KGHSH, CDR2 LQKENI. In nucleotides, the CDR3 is TGTGCCAGCTCACCGGGACAGGGTCCGGGCTACACCTTC. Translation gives CASSPGQGPGYTF.